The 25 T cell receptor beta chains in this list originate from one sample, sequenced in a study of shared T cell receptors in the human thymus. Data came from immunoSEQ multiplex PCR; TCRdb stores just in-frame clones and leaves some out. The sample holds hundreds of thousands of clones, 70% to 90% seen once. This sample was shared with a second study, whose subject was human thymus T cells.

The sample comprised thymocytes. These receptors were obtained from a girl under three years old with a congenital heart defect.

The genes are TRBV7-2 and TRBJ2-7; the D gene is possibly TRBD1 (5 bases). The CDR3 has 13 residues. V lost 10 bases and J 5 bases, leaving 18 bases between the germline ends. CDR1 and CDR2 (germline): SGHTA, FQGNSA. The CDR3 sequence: CATTYSRQHEQYF. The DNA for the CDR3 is TGTGCCACCACCTACTCCAGACAGCACGAGCAGTACTTC.

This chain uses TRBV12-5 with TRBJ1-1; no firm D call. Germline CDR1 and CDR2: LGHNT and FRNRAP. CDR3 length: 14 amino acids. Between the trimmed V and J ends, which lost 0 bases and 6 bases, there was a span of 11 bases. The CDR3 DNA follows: TGTGCTAGTGGTTTGGTTCCCTCTCCGGCTGAAGCTTTCTTT. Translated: CASGLVPSPAEAFF.

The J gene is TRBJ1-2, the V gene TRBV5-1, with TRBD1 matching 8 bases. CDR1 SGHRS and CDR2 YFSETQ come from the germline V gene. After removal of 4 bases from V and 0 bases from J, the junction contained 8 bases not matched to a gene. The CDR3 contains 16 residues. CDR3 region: CASSPGTGGSNYGYTF. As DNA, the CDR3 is TGCGCCAGCAGCCCCGGCACAGGGGGGTCTAACTATGGCTACACCTTC.

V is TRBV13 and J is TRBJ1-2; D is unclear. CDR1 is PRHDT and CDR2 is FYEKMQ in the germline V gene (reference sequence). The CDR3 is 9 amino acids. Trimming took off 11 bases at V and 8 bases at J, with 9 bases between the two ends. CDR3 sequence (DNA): TGTGCCGACCGGGGAGGCTACACCTTC. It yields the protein CADRGGYTF.

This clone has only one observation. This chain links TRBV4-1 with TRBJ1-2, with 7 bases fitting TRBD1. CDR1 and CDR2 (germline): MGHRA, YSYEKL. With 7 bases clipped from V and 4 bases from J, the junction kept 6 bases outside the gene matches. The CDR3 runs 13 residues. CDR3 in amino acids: CASTTGEGYGYTF. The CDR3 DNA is TGCGCCAGCACCACAGGGGAAGGCTATGGCTACACCTTC.

The chain's CDR3 is CASSDGARGRINSPLHF. DNA of the CDR3: TGCGCCAGCAGCGATGGCGCTCGGGGGAGGATTAATTCACCCCTCCACTTT. The chain joins TRBV5-1 to TRBJ1-6; D perhaps matches TRBD1 (5 bases). V was clipped by 4 bases and J by 6 bases, with 20 bases between them. Germline V CDR1 and CDR2: SGHRS, YFSETQ. The CDR3 covers 17 residues.

CDR3 region: CASSVGTGANEKLFF. The CDR3 DNA follows: TGTGCCAGCAGCGTCGGAACAGGAGCTAATGAAAAACTGTTTTTT. This sequence joins TRBV9 and TRBJ1-4, with D perhaps matching TRBD1 (5 bases). Trimming left V 2 bases short and J 3 bases short, with 11 bases between. Looked up from germline, CDR1 is SGDLS and CDR2 is YYNGEE. The CDR3 runs to 15 residues.

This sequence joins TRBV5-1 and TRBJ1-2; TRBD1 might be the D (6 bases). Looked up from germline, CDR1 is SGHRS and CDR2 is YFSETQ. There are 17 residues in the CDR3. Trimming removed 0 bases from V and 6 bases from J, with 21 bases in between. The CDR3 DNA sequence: TGCGCCAGCAGCTTGGGGGGGCAGGGAGCCCTCGGCAATGGCTACACCTTC. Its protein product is CASSLGGQGALGNGYTF.

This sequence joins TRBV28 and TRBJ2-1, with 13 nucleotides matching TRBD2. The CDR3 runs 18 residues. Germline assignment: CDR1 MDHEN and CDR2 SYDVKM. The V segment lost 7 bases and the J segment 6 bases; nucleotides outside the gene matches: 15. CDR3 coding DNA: TGTGCCAGCACTCTCCCCGAAACTAGCGGGGGGGCTCTCAATGAGCAGTTCTTC. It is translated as CASTLPETSGGALNEQFF.

This chain's CDR3 is CAISESRTTQGTNQPQHF. For the CDR3, the DNA is TGTGCCATCAGTGAGTCGAGGACTACCCAGGGAACAAATCAGCCCCAGCATTTT. This chain joins TRBV10-3 and TRBJ1-5; the D gene is possibly TRBD1 (5 bases). The CDR3 length is 18 residues. Trimming took off 0 bases at V and 4 bases at J, with 19 bases between the two ends. Germline CDR1 is ENHRY and CDR2 is SYGVKD.

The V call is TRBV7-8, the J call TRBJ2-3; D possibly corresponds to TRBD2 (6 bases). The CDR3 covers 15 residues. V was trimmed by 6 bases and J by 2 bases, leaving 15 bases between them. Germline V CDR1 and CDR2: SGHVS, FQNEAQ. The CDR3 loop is CASRPPGLYTDTQYF. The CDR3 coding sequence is TGTGCCAGCAGACCTCCGGGACTCTACACAGATACGCAGTATTTT.

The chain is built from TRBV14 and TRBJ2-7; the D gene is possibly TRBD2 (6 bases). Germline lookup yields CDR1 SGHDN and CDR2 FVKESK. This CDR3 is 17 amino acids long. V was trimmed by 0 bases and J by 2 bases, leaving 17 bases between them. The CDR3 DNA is TGTGCCAGCAGCCAAGATCTCCGGACGGCGGGGCCCTACGAGCAGTACTTC. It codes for CASSQDLRTAGPYEQYF.

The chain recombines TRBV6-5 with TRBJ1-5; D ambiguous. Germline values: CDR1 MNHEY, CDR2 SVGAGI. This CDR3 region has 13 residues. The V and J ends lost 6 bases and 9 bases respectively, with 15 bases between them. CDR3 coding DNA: TGTGCCAGCAGGGACGGAGGTACCGGGCCCCAGCATTTT. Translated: CASRDGGTGPQHF.

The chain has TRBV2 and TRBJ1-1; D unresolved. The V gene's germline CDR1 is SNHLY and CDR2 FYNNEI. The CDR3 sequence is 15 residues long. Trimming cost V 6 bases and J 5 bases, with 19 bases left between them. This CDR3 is CASSLRRDPRTEAFF. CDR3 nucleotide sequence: TGTGCCAGCAGCCTCAGACGGGATCCCAGGACTGAAGCTTTCTTT.

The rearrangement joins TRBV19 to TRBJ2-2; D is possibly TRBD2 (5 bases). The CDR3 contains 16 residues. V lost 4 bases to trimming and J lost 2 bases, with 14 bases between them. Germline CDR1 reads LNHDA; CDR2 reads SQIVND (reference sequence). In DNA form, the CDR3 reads TGTGCCAGTAGTACTAGAATTCGGACTAACACCGGGGAGCTGTTTTTT. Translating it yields CASSTRIRTNTGELFF.

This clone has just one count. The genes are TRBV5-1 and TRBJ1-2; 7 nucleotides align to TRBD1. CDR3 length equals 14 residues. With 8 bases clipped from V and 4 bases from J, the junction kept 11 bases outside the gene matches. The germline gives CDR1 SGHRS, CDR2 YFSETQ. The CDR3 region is CASKGGQTCYGYTF. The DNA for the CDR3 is TGCGCCAGTAAAGGGGGACAGACTTGCTATGGCTACACCTTC.

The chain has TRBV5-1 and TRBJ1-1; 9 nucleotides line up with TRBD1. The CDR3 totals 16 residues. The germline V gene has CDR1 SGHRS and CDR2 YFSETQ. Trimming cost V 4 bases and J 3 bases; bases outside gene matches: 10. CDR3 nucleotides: TGCGCCAGCAGCGGACAGGGGCCCCAAACTGACACTGAAGCTTTCTTT. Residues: CASSGQGPQTDTEAFF.

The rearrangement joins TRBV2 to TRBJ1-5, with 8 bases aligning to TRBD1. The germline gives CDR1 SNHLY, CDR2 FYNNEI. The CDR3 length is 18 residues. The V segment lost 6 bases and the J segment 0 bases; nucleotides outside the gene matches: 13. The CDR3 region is CASSRTGILLYSNQPQHF. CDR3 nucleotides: TGTGCCAGCAGCCGGACAGGGATACTCCTCTATAGCAATCAGCCCCAGCATTTT. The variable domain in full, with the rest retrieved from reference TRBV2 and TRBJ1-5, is EPEVTQTPSHQVTQMGQEVILRCVPISNHLYFYWYRQILGQKVEFLVSFYNNEISEKSEIFDDQFSVERPDGSNFTLKIRSTKLEDSAMYFCASSRTGILLYSNQPQHFGDGTRLSIL.

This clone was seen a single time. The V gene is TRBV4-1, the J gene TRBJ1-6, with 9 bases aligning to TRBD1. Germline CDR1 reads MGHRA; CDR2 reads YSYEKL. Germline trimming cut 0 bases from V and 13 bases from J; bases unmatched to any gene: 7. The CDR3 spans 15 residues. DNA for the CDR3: TGCGCCAGCAGCCAAGATCGGGACAGGGTAACCCCCCTCCACTTT. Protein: CASSQDRDRVTPLHF.

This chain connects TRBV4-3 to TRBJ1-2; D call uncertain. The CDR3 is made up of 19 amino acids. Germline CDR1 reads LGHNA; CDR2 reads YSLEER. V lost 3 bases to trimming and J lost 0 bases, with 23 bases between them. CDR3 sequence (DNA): TGCGCCAGCAGCCAGAAAATTTCGACACTCCGCACGACTAACTATGGCTACACCTTC. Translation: CASSQKISTLRTTNYGYTF.

Here the CDR3 DNA reads TGTGCCAGCTCCGCGAGGCACGAGCAGTACTTC. Its protein product is CASSARHEQYF. V is TRBV2 and J is TRBJ2-7; unclear D gene. V lost 8 bases to trimming and J lost 5 bases, with 10 bases between them. Per the germline V gene, CDR1 is SNHLY and CDR2 is FYNNEI. The CDR3 runs to 11 residues.

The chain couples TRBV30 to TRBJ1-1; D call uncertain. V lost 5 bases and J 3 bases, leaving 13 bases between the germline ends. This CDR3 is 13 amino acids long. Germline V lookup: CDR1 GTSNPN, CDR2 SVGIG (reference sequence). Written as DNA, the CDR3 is TGTGCCTGGGTAAAACATTGGTACACTGAAGCTTTCTTT. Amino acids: CAWVKHWYTEAFF.

CDR3 DNA: TGTGCCAGCAGGGCGGAGAACACCGGGGAGCTGTTTTTT. Translating gives CASRAENTGELFF. This chain joins TRBV6-4 and TRBJ2-2; no clear D. V was pared by 6 bases and J by 1 base, with 6 bases between. The CDR3 consists of 13 residues. Germline V gene sequence: CDR1 MRHNA, CDR2 SNTAGT.

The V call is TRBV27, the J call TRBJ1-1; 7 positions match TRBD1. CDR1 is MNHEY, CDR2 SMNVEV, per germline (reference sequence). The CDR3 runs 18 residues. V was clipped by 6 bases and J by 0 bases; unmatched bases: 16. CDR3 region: CASRSRNLHRGLNTEAFF. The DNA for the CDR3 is TGTGCCAGCAGATCCCGTAACCTTCACAGGGGATTGAACACTGAAGCTTTCTTT.

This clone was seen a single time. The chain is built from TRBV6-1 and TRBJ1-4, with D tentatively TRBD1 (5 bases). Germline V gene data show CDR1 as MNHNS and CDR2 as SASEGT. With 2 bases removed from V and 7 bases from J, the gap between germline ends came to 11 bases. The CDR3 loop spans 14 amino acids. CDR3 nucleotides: TGTGCCAGCAGTGAAAGTTCTAGGGGTGAAAAACTGTTTTTT. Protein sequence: CASSESSRGEKLFF.